This T cell receptor beta chain originates from a study of blood T cell repertoires in COVID-19. Looking at the study overall: The United States, Italy and Spain were the sources of the acute and convalescent COVID-19 samples. PBMCs, B-cell-depleted T cells, or T cells were the source of the cDNA or gDNA that made up the material.

CDR3 length: 14 amino acids. CDR1 and CDR2 from the germline V gene are MDHEN and SYDVKM. The V end lost 0 bases, the J end lost 2 bases, and 7 bases lay between the germline ends. Enrollment of patients from Seattle took place during active infection, with longitudinal follow-up. Original processing notes: Estimates of nucleated cell counts were drawn from the amplification of reference gene primers. The protocol was immunoSEQ multiplex PCR, while the TCRdb copy is restricted to in-frame clones and leaves out a portion. The D gene and trimming were derived from the DNA, and the V and J assignments and clone size from that table. Of roughly 340,000 clones in the sample, 88% are singletons; the top ten hold just under 7.5%. In this sample, this clone turned up a few times.

The V call is TRBV28, the J call TRBJ1-1; D is unresolved. The clonotype originates from a woman in her seventies with COVID-19, enrolled during active disease. Specimen: peripheral blood. This CDR3 is CASSLWDFNTEAFF. The CDR3 DNA sequence: TGTGCCAGCAGTTTATGGGACTTTAACACTGAAGCTTTCTTT.